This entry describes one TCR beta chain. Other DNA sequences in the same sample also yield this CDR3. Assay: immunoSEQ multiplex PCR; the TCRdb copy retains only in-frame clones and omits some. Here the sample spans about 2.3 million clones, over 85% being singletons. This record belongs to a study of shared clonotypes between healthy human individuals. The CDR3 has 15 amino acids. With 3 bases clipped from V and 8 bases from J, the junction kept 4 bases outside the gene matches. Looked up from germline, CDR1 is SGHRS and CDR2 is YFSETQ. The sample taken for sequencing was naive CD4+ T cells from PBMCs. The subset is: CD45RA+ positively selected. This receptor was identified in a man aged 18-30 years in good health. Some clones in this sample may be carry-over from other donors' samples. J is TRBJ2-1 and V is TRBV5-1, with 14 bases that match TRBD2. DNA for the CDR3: TGCGCCAGCAGCTCGGGACTAGCGGGAGTACATGAGCAGTTCTTC. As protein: CASSSGLAGVHEQFF.